This TCR beta chain was sequenced during a study of Tregs in tolerant kidney transplant recipients. General observations from the study: Few patients were studied, so findings need validation in larger groups.

On this clone: Its antigen is undetermined.

Unstimulated Tregs (CD4+CD25+CD127-) and CD4+CD25- non-Tregs were sorted from PBMCs. The protocol was immunoSEQ multiplex PCR, while the TCRdb copy is restricted to in-frame clones and leaves out a portion. The sample includes roughly 120,000 clones, around 91% of them seen just once. Germline assignment: CDR1 LNHDA and CDR2 SQIVND (reference sequence). CDR3 length: 15 amino acids. V dropped 7 bases and J dropped 2 bases, with 17 bases sitting between them. Sample: CD4+ T cells from blood. The clonotype was recovered from a human donor in good health. This chain links TRBV19 with TRBJ1-2; D possibly corresponds to TRBD1 (5 bases). The CDR3 reads CASTLNGRGNYGYTF. Written as DNA, the CDR3 is TGTGCCAGTACCCTAAACGGCCGGGGGAACTATGGCTACACCTTC.